Following are 30 T cell receptor beta chains from one sample sequenced in a study of T-cell reconstitution after alpha-beta-depleted transplantation in children. Unique molecular identifiers were incorporated when the TCRbeta library was constructed. TCRdb analysed the PCR reads with MiXCR anew, one entry per CDR3 protein. The sample holds approximately 400,000 distinct CDR3 sequences, roughly 15% seen once. Sequences were derived from PBMCs, mostly from graft donor cells, sampled 360 days after TCRalphabeta/CD19-depleted stem cell transplant. The source is a boy in the first two years of life who had a stem cell transplant for Wiskott-Aldrich syndrome, so the T cells may come from the graft donor.

This chain uses TRBV5-1 with TRBJ2-7; TRBD2 might be the D (7 bases). The V end was cut by 1 base, the J end by 3 bases, with 17 bases between. Germline assignment: CDR1 SGHRS and CDR2 YFSETQ. CDR3 length: 16 residues. The CDR3, as DNA: TGCGCCAGCAGCTTGTATGATTCGGGGGGCTTCTACGAGCAGTACTTC. Encoded protein: CASSLYDSGGFYEQYF. Looking up the rest from reference TRBV5-1 and TRBJ2-7 gives the full variable domain: KAGVTQTPRYLIKTRGQQVTLSCSPISGHRSVSWYQQTPGQGLQFLFEYFSETQRNKGNFPGRFSGRQFSNSRSEMNVSTLELGDSALYLCASSLYDSGGFYEQYFGPGTRLTVT.

The chain recombines TRBV7-8 with TRBJ2-5, with 12 nucleotides matching TRBD2. Germline values: CDR1 SGHVS, CDR2 FQNEAQ. The CDR3 contains 17 residues. Germline trimming cut 5 bases from V and 5 bases from J; bases unmatched to any gene: 12. CDR3 in DNA: TGTGCCAGCAGCAGACCTAGCGGGAGGGTGTCATGGGAGACCCAGTACTTC. As protein: CASSRPSGRVSWETQYF. Together with reference TRBV7-8 and TRBJ2-5, the CDR3 gives the full variable domain: GAGVSQSPRYKVAKRGQDVALRCDPISGHVSLFWYQQALGQGPEFLTYFQNEAQLDKSGLPSDRFFAERPEGSVSTLKIQRTQQEDSAVYLCASSRPSGRVSWETQYFGPGTRLLVL.

The chain is built from TRBV29-1 and TRBJ2-7, with D perhaps TRBD2 (5 bases). The CDR3 length is 12 residues. CDR1 SQVTM and CDR2 ANQGSEA come from the germline V gene. Trimming took 7 bases from V and 2 from J, leaving 12 bases between them. The CDR3 spells CSGRSAAYEQYF. CDR3 DNA sequence: TGCAGCGGGCGTAGCGCAGCCTACGAGCAGTACTTC.

This clonotype was recorded a few times. V usage is TRBV7-2 and J usage is TRBJ2-5; no definite D call. CDR3 length: 13 amino acids. CDR1 is SGHTA, CDR2 FQGNSA, per germline. With 3 bases removed from V and 4 bases from J, the gap between germline ends came to 9 bases. The CDR3 sequence: CASSFNPRETQYF. The CDR3 DNA is TGTGCCAGCAGCTTTAATCCCAGAGAGACCCAGTACTTC.

V gene TRBV7-8 combines with J gene TRBJ2-2; the D gene is possibly TRBD2 (5 bases). V lost 1 base to trimming and J lost 4 bases, with 13 bases between them. Looked up from germline, CDR1 is SGHVS and CDR2 is FQNEAQ. The CDR3 runs 16 residues. CDR3 residues: CASSLEFARGTGELFF. The CDR3, as DNA: TGTGCCAGCAGCTTAGAATTTGCACGGGGCACCGGGGAGCTGTTTTTT.

This clonotype was seen a few times. The rearrangement uses TRBV5-6 and TRBJ1-1; D perhaps matches TRBD1 (5 bases). CDR1 and CDR2 from the germline V gene are SGHDT and YYEEEE. V was trimmed by 1 base and J by 5 bases, leaving 12 bases between them. The CDR3 totals 14 residues. CDR3: CASSLNSWGTEAFF. CDR3 bases: TGTGCCAGCAGCTTGAACTCCTGGGGGACTGAAGCTTTCTTT.

This clonotype has more than one count but fewer than ten. The chain is built from TRBV5-6 and TRBJ2-7; D is uncertain. This CDR3 has 14 residues. Trimming took off 2 bases at V and 2 bases at J, with 11 bases between the two ends. The germline V gene has CDR1 SGHDT and CDR2 YYEEEE. The CDR3 DNA follows: TGTGCCAGCAGCTTTTCTGACCTCCCCTACGAGCAGTACTTC. This translates into CASSFSDLPYEQYF.

This clonotype was observed a few times. V and J are TRBV5-5 and TRBJ1-1; 9 nucleotides match TRBD1. V trimming: 0 bases; J trimming: 10 bases; junction bases outside the gene matches: 1. The CDR3 is 12 residues long. Germline CDR1 SGHKS, CDR2 YYEKEE (reference sequence). In nucleotides, the CDR3 is TGTGCCAGCAGCTTGGTGACAGGGGGAGCTTTCTTT. This translates into CASSLVTGGAFF.

This clonotype has ten or more counts. The chain couples TRBV24-1 to TRBJ2-5; D is perhaps TRBD1 or TRBD2 (5 bases each). Trimming removed 1 base at V and 0 bases at J, with 14 bases between. The germline V gene encodes CDR1 KGHDR and CDR2 SFDVKD. This CDR3 comprises 17 residues. The CDR3 region is CATSDLGDRHNQETQYF. The CDR3 bases are TGTGCCACCAGTGATTTAGGGGACCGACACAACCAAGAGACCCAGTACTTC.

There are a few counts of this clonotype. The J gene is TRBJ2-7, the V gene TRBV3-1; D gene uncertain. This CDR3 is 13 amino acids long. V lost 0 bases to trimming and J lost 5 bases, with 8 bases between them. Germline values: CDR1 LGHDT, CDR2 YNNKEL (reference sequence). The CDR3 reads CASSQDRWDEQYF. The CDR3 nucleotides are TGTGCCAGCAGCCAAGATCGATGGGACGAGCAGTACTTC.

This clonotype was seen a handful of times. J is TRBJ2-5 and V is TRBV7-7; no reliable D call. The CDR3 extends over 13 amino acids. CDR1 and CDR2 from the germline V gene are SSHAT and FNYEAQ (reference sequence). Trimming cost V 3 bases and J 2 bases, with 7 bases left between them. CDR3 bases: TGTGCCAGCAGCTTTAAGCCACAAGAGACCCAGTACTTC. Translated, it gives CASSFKPQETQYF.

This clonotype has more than one count but fewer than ten. The chain links TRBV24-1 to TRBJ2-3, with 7 positions matching TRBD1. Germline trimming cut 7 bases from V and 3 bases from J; bases unmatched to any gene: 3. CDR3 size: 13 residues. Germline lookup yields CDR1 KGHDR and CDR2 SFDVKD. CDR3 nucleotide sequence: TGTGCCACCAGCCGCAGGGGGACAGATACGCAGTATTTT. This codes for CATSRRGTDTQYF.

This clonotype was detected many times. V is TRBV5-6 and J is TRBJ2-3; 9 nucleotides line up with TRBD1. V was clipped by 4 bases and J by 3 bases; unmatched bases: 6. CDR3 length: 15 residues. In germline, CDR1 is SGHDT, CDR2 YYEEEE. The DNA of the CDR3 is TGTGCCAGCAGCACCGGACAGGGGAATACAGATACGCAGTATTTT. It codes for CASSTGQGNTDTQYF. Complete variable domain (other parts from reference TRBV5-6 and TRBJ2-3): DAGVTQSPTHLIKTRGQQVTLRCSPKSGHDTVSWYQQALGQGPQFIFQYYEEEERQRGNFPDRFSGHQFPNYSSELNVNALLLGDSALYLCASSTGQGNTDTQYFGPGTRLTVL.

This clonotype was counted ten times or more. The J gene is TRBJ2-1, the V gene TRBV4-1; 12 positions match TRBD2. The CDR3 consists of 15 residues. Germline values: CDR1 MGHRA, CDR2 YSYEKL. With 3 bases clipped from V and 4 bases from J, the junction kept 1 base outside the gene matches. Here the CDR3 reads CASSQLAGGYNEQFF. The CDR3 DNA is TGCGCCAGCAGCCAGCTAGCGGGAGGGTACAATGAGCAGTTCTTC.

The rearrangement links TRBV29-1 to TRBJ2-5; D may be TRBD1 (6 bases). V was pared by 3 bases and J by 5 bases, with 19 bases between. This CDR3 is built from 15 residues. Germline CDR1 SQVTM, CDR2 ANQGSEA. The DNA of the CDR3 is TGCAGCGTTGAGGGGGCGCGAGGAAGAGGGGAGACCCAGTACTTC. Its translation: CSVEGARGRGETQYF.

The chain uses TRBV20-1 and TRBJ2-3; D uncertain. Germline V CDR1 and CDR2: DFQATT, SNEGSKA (reference sequence). The CDR3 sequence is 14 residues long. Trimming shortened V by 3 bases and J by 2 bases, and 12 bases separated the two germline ends. As DNA, the CDR3 is TGCAGTGCTAGCTCGGGCGGTTTCACAGATACGCAGTATTTT. Residues: CSASSGGFTDTQYF.

The rearrangement joins TRBV27 to TRBJ1-6, with 9 bases aligning to TRBD1. With 4 bases clipped from V and 9 bases from J, the junction kept 4 bases outside the gene matches. CDR3 length: 14 residues. The germline V gene has CDR1 MNHEY and CDR2 SMNVEV (reference sequence). The CDR3 region has the DNA TGTGCCAGCAGTTCGTCGACAGGGGGTTCACCCCTCCACTTT. Translated, it gives CASSSSTGGSPLHF.

The rearrangement uses TRBV15 and TRBJ2-1; 9 bases fit TRBD1. Unmatched junction bases numbered 8, after V lost 7 bases and J lost 4 bases. This CDR3 is 15 amino acids long. CDR1 is LNHNV and CDR2 is YYDKDF in the germline V gene (reference sequence). CDR3 sequence: CATNWGTGFYNEQFF. CDR3 in DNA: TGTGCCACCAATTGGGGGACAGGGTTTTACAATGAGCAGTTCTTC.

This clonotype has only a few counts. V usage is TRBV20-1 and J usage is TRBJ2-1; 7 bases are a match to TRBD1. With V trimmed by 6 bases and J by 6 bases, 8 bases remained unmatched. The CDR3 loop spans 13 amino acids. The germline V gene encodes CDR1 DFQATT and CDR2 SNEGSKA (reference sequence). The CDR3 protein is CSARTGGFNEQFF. The CDR3, as DNA: TGCAGTGCACGGACAGGTGGATTCAATGAGCAGTTCTTC.

The genes are TRBV4-3 and TRBJ2-2; D remains ambiguous. Germline CDR1 reads LGHNA; CDR2 reads YSLEER. The CDR3 loop spans 15 amino acids. The germline V and J ends were trimmed by 2 bases and 6 bases, with 13 bases remaining between them. CDR3 amino acids: CASSQSDRKAGELFF. The CDR3 DNA is TGCGCCAGCAGCCAATCGGATAGGAAAGCCGGGGAGCTGTTTTTT.

The chain links TRBV5-1 to TRBJ2-3; the match to TRBD2 covers 9 bases. Germline CDR1 and CDR2: SGHRS and YFSETQ. The CDR3 runs to 17 residues. V lost 0 bases, J lost 2 bases, and 7 bases stayed unmatched. DNA of the CDR3: TGCGCCAGCAGCTTGGTTTCTAGCGGGGTGAACACAGATACGCAGTATTTT. Protein sequence: CASSLVSSGVNTDTQYF. Together with reference TRBV5-1 and TRBJ2-3, the CDR3 gives the full variable domain: KAGVTQTPRYLIKTRGQQVTLSCSPISGHRSVSWYQQTPGQGLQFLFEYFSETQRNKGNFPGRFSGRQFSNSRSEMNVSTLELGDSALYLCASSLVSSGVNTDTQYFGPGTRLTVL.

This clonotype was detected once. The gene calls are TRBV9 and TRBJ2-5, with a possible D match to TRBD2 (6 bases). The CDR3 covers 14 residues. Trimming cost V 0 bases and J 2 bases, with 8 bases left between them. Germline V lookup: CDR1 SGDLS, CDR2 YYNGEE. The DNA for the CDR3 is TGTGCCAGCAGCGTAGATGGGGGGCAAGAGACCCAGTACTTC. Translation gives CASSVDGGQETQYF.

This clonotype came up many times. CDR3 protein: CSANLGSYEQYF. The DNA of the CDR3 is TGCAGTGCTAATTTGGGGTCCTACGAGCAGTACTTC. The chain couples TRBV20-1 to TRBJ2-7, with D hard to call. Deletions cut 4 bases from V and 1 base from J, with 8 bases between. Germline assignment: CDR1 DFQATT and CDR2 SNEGSKA (reference sequence). This CDR3 is 12 amino acids long.

This clonotype was detected only a few times. V usage is TRBV7-9 and J usage is TRBJ1-4, with a possible D match to TRBD1 (6 bases). The V end was cut by 4 bases, the J end by 6 bases, with 18 bases between. This CDR3 contains 16 residues. The germline gives CDR1 SEHNR, CDR2 FQNEAQ (reference sequence). CDR3 protein: CASSYYRQEADEKLFF. The DNA for the CDR3 is TGTGCCAGCAGCTACTATCGACAGGAAGCCGATGAAAAACTGTTTTTT.

This rearrangement joins TRBV2 to TRBJ2-3; TRBD2 matches 7 bases. Unmatched junction bases numbered 16, after V lost 10 bases and J lost 0 bases. Germline values: CDR1 SNHLY, CDR2 FYNNEI. The CDR3 length is 17 residues. The CDR3 sequence is CANTLLIGRASTDTQYF. CDR3 bases: TGTGCCAACACCCTGCTGATTGGGAGGGCGAGCACAGATACGCAGTATTTT.

This clonotype came up a few times. The chain employs TRBV3-1 and TRBJ2-2; 8 positions agree with TRBD1. V gave up 3 bases and J gave up 0 bases; unmatched junction bases: 15. CDR1 and CDR2 from the germline V gene are LGHDT and YNNKEL (reference sequence). This CDR3 has 20 residues. The CDR3 is CASSQYERDRNYPNTGELFF. The CDR3 DNA follows: TGTGCCAGCAGCCAGTATGAACGGGACAGGAACTACCCGAACACCGGGGAGCTGTTTTTT.

The CDR3 sequence: CAILRTSGSNTGELFF. In DNA form, the CDR3 reads TGTGCCATCCTTAGGACTAGCGGGTCGAACACCGGGGAGCTGTTTTTT. The chain links TRBV10-3 to TRBJ2-2; 11 nucleotides agree with TRBD2. Trimming took 8 bases from V and 0 from J; bases not matched to a gene: 5. Germline V CDR1 and CDR2: ENHRY, SYGVKD. This CDR3 is built from 16 residues.

This chain links TRBV14 with TRBJ2-7; 9 positions agree with TRBD1. This CDR3 spans 15 amino acids. From germline, CDR1 is SGHDN and CDR2 FVKESK. V gave up 3 bases and J gave up 3 bases; unmatched junction bases: 6. The CDR3 DNA reads as TGTGCCAGCAGCCACCCCGGGACAGGGCTCTACGAGCAGTACTTC. Its protein product is CASSHPGTGLYEQYF.

The V gene is TRBV27, the J gene TRBJ2-1, with a possible D match to TRBD2 (6 bases). The CDR3 length is 15 residues. The germline gives CDR1 MNHEY, CDR2 SMNVEV (reference sequence). V shed 1 base and J shed 7 bases, with 14 bases lying between them. The CDR3 DNA follows: TGTGCCAGCAGTTTATTGTCTAGCGTTTTTAATGAGCAGTTCTTC. Its translation is CASSLLSSVFNEQFF.

This clonotype occurred a few times. The J gene is TRBJ2-3, the V gene TRBV11-2, with D uncertain. Germline values: CDR1 SGHAT, CDR2 FQNNGV. V lost 3 bases, J lost 2 bases, and 9 bases lay in between. The CDR3 sequence is 14 residues long. The chain's CDR3 is CASSFSSYTDTQYF. The CDR3 coding sequence is TGTGCCAGCAGCTTCTCATCCTACACAGATACGCAGTATTTT.